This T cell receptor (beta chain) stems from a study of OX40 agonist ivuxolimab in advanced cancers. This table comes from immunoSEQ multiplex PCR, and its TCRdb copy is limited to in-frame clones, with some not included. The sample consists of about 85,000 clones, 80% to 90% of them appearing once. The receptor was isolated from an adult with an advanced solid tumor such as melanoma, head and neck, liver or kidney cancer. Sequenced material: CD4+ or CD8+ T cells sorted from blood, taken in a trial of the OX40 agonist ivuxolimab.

Here the CDR3 reads CASAGTGGADTQYF. CDR3 nucleotide sequence: TGTGCCAGCGCCGGGACAGGGGGCGCAGATACGCAGTATTTT. The chain is built from TRBV6-6 and TRBJ2-3, with 12 bases matching TRBD1. The trim removed 8 bases at V and 4 bases at J, leaving 4 bases unmatched. The CDR3 is 14 amino acids. Germline loops: CDR1 MNHNY, CDR2 SVGAGI (reference sequence).